The T cell receptor (beta chain) under discussion was sequenced for a study of cytomegalovirus exposure and HLA in healthy donors. The V gene lost 2 bases and the J gene lost 2 bases, with 6 bases spanning the gap. CDR1 MNHNS and CDR2 SASEGT come from the germline V gene. The CDR3 length is 13 residues. 60 Vbeta and 13 Jbeta primers were used in PCR. TCRdb's copy holds only in-frame clones and misses some; the assay was immunoSEQ multiplex PCR. This table has 130,000 to 150,000 clones, about 80% appearing once. Sample: PBMCs. This TCR derives from a woman aged 18-35 years in good health and CMV-seropositive. V is TRBV6-1 and J is TRBJ1-2; a possible D gene is TRBD1 (5 bases). The CDR3 region has the DNA TGTGCCAGCAGTGAAACAGGAAACTATGGCTACACCTTC. Its protein product is CASSETGNYGYTF.